This entry lists 21 T cell receptor beta chains sequenced from one sample in a study of T cells after yellow fever vaccination. TCRdb re-called the 5' RACE reads through MiXCR, storing one row per CDR3 protein. Among about 32,000 distinct CDR3 sequences listed, 5% to 8.5% were seen once. The sequenced sample was PBMCs, either bulk or a sorted T-cell subset (CD4+, CD8+, memory, or dextramer-sorted; not recorded which), obtained on the day of the first yellow fever vaccination. The receptors were gathered from a man younger than 35 who received the YFV17D yellow fever vaccine.

This clonotype was seen repeatedly, ten times or more. V usage is TRBV7-9 and J usage is TRBJ2-2; tentatively, D is TRBD2 (6 bases). V was cut by 6 bases and J by 1 base, with 15 bases left in between. The CDR3 is 16 amino acids. Looked up from germline, CDR1 is SEHNR and CDR2 is FQNEAQ (reference sequence). The CDR3 DNA reads as TGTGCCAGCAGATCTACCGGGACTCAGAACACCGGGGAGCTGTTTTTT. It codes for CASRSTGTQNTGELFF.

This clonotype occurred many times. V gene TRBV12-3 or TRBV12-4 combines with J gene TRBJ1-1; D remains ambiguous. The CDR3 spans 14 residues. The germline V and J ends were trimmed by 4 bases and 13 bases, with 22 bases remaining between them. The CDR3 DNA follows: TGTGCCAGCAGTTCAACCGTCGGATCCCCAGCAGGTTTCTTT. Amino acids: CASSSTVGSPAGFF.

V is TRBV30 and J is TRBJ2-4; D is perhaps TRBD1 (5 bases). Germline V gives CDR1 GTSNPN, CDR2 SVGIG (reference sequence). V was clipped by 0 bases and J by 2 bases, with 8 bases between them. The CDR3 covers 14 residues. The CDR3, as DNA: TGTGCCTGGAGTGTACCAGGGTCCAAAAACATTCAGTACTTC. It specifies CAWSVPGSKNIQYF. The complete variable domain, with remaining parts taken from reference TRBV30 and TRBJ2-4, reads SQTIHQWPATLVQPVGSPLSLECTVEGTSNPNLYWYRQAAGRGLQLLFYSVGIGQISSEVPQNLSASRPQDRQFILSSKKLLLSDSGFYLCAWSVPGSKNIQYFGAGTRLSVL.

This clonotype was seen only a few times. V gene TRBV29-1 combines with J gene TRBJ1-2; no firm D call. Trimming shortened V by 4 bases and J by 4 bases, and 10 bases separated the two germline ends. Germline V gives CDR1 SQVTM, CDR2 ANQGSEA. The CDR3 runs to 12 residues. The CDR3 nucleotides read TGCAGCGTTGGTTCCGATCTCTATGGCTACACCTTC. The encoded protein is CSVGSDLYGYTF. The complete variable domain, with remaining parts taken from reference TRBV29-1 and TRBJ1-2, reads SAVISQKPSRDICQRGTSLTIQCQVDSQVTMMFWYRQQPGQSLTLIATANQGSEATYESGFVIDKFPISRPNLTFSTLTVSNMSPEDSSIYLCSVGSDLYGYTFGSGTRLTVV.

This clonotype appeared a few times. The chain is built from TRBV6-2 or TRBV6-3 and TRBJ1-5; D remains unclear. The V gene lost 5 bases and the J gene lost 15 bases, with 14 bases spanning the gap. The CDR3 has 11 amino acids. From germline, CDR1 is MNHEY and CDR2 SVGEGT. CDR3 loop: CASSIGGIPHF. CDR3 nucleotide sequence: TGTGCCAGCAGTATCGGAGGCATACCGCATTTT.

This clonotype was seen only a few times. The gene calls are TRBV18 and TRBJ1-6; D remains ambiguous. With 6 bases removed from V and 7 bases from J, the gap between germline ends came to 13 bases. CDR1 and CDR2 (germline): KGHSH, LQKENI. CDR3 size: 14 residues. DNA of the CDR3: TGTGCCAGCTCGAGTGCGTCTACCAATTCACCCCTCCACTTT. This codes for CASSSASTNSPLHF.

This clonotype was counted many times. The chain employs TRBV5-1 and TRBJ1-1; D is possibly TRBD1 (5 bases). Germline lookup yields CDR1 SGHRS and CDR2 YFSETQ. V lost 0 bases and J 7 bases, leaving 13 bases between the germline ends. CDR3 length: 14 amino acids. The CDR3 loop is CASSLEGDRLEAFF. The CDR3, as DNA: TGCGCCAGCAGCTTGGAGGGTGACAGACTTGAAGCTTTCTTT.

This clonotype was detected ten times or more. This rearrangement joins TRBV11-1 to TRBJ2-1; D may be TRBD1 or TRBD2 (5 bases each). Germline CDR1 SGHAT, CDR2 FQDESV (reference sequence). This CDR3 spans 17 amino acids. The V gene lost 5 bases and the J gene lost 6 bases, with 23 bases spanning the gap. CDR3 sequence (DNA): TGTGCCAGCAGCCTTGGACCCTCCGGGACGGACCTCAATGAGCAGTTCTTC. This sequence encodes CASSLGPSGTDLNEQFF.

This clonotype appeared many times. This chain joins TRBV6-2 or TRBV6-3 and TRBJ1-2; a weak D match, TRBD1 (5 bases). There are 14 residues in the CDR3. V was shortened by 4 bases and J by 7 bases, with 16 bases between the two germline ends. Germline V gene lookup returns CDR1 MNHEY and CDR2 SVGEGT. CDR3 bases: TGTGCCAGCAGTTCGAGGGGCGAAAATCGTGGCTACACCTTC. Amino acid sequence: CASSSRGENRGYTF.

At least ten counts were recorded for this clonotype. V gene TRBV29-1 combines with J gene TRBJ2-3, with D tentatively TRBD1 or TRBD2 (5 bases each). This CDR3 region has 15 residues. Germline V gene data show CDR1 as SQVTM and CDR2 as ANQGSEA. With 0 bases removed from V and 5 bases from J, the gap between germline ends came to 15 bases. The CDR3 DNA is TGCAGCGTTGAAGATCTCACGGGGCTAGGAGATACGCAGTATTTT. This encodes CSVEDLTGLGDTQYF.

This clonotype was counted at least ten times. The gene calls are TRBV4-2 and TRBJ2-1; tentative D call: TRBD2 (6 bases). Germline CDR1 reads LGHNA; CDR2 reads YNFKEQ. The V end was cut by 0 bases, the J end by 1 base, with 10 bases between. The CDR3 contains 16 residues. The DNA of the CDR3 is TGTGCCAGCAGCCAAGATACGGGGGAATCCTACAATGAGCAGTTCTTC. This gives the protein CASSQDTGESYNEQFF.

This clonotype was recorded many times. The CDR3 sequence is CASSYRGQGTYGYTF. The DNA of the CDR3 is TGTGCCAGCAGTTACAGGGGACAGGGGACCTATGGCTACACCTTC. The rearrangement joins TRBV6-5 to TRBJ1-2, with TRBD1 identical over 10 bases. This CDR3 comprises 15 residues. Trimming at V came to 2 bases and at J to 4 bases, leaving 4 bases not matched to a gene. The V gene's germline CDR1 is MNHEY and CDR2 SVGAGI.

This clonotype was seen many times. The rearrangement uses TRBV7-8 and TRBJ1-5; weak D call: TRBD1 (6 bases). Germline loops: CDR1 SGHVS, CDR2 FQNEAQ. V gave up 4 bases and J gave up 3 bases, with 16 bases separating them. This CDR3 spans 16 amino acids. The CDR3 loop is CASSWGGVRFNQPQHF. In DNA form, the CDR3 reads TGTGCCAGCAGCTGGGGGGGCGTCAGGTTCAATCAGCCCCAGCATTTT.

J is TRBJ2-7 and V is TRBV18; the match to TRBD1 covers 9 bases. V lost 5 bases and J lost 6; bases outside the gene matches: 8. CDR1 is KGHSH, CDR2 LQKENI, per germline. This CDR3 has 14 residues. The CDR3 DNA follows: TGTGCCAGCTCATCATACGGGACAGGGATCGAGCAGTACTTC. The encoded protein is CASSSYGTGIEQYF.

This clonotype was seen ten or more times. The chain is built from TRBV4-3 and TRBJ2-7, with D possibly matching TRBD1 (5 bases). The CDR3 has 18 residues. Germline V gives CDR1 LGHNA, CDR2 YSLEER. Between the trimmed V and J ends, which lost 1 base and 6 bases, there was a span of 25 bases. The chain's CDR3 is CASSQGSTTVWWLGEQYV. CDR3 in DNA: TGCGCCAGCAGCCAAGGCAGTACGACAGTGTGGTGGTTGGGCGAGCAGTACGTC.

The chain has TRBV5-1 and TRBJ1-1; unclear D gene. Trimming left V 1 base short and J 7 bases short, with 14 bases between. This CDR3 contains 14 residues. The germline gives CDR1 SGHRS, CDR2 YFSETQ. The DNA of the CDR3 is TGCGCCAGCAGCTTGCAGGTAGATATGGATGAAGCTTTCTTT. Amino acids: CASSLQVDMDEAFF. Together with reference TRBV5-1 and TRBJ1-1, the CDR3 gives the full variable domain: KAGVTQTPRYLIKTRGQQVTLSCSPISGHRSVSWYQQTPGQGLQFLFEYFSETQRNKGNFPGRFSGRQFSNSRSEMNVSTLELGDSALYLCASSLQVDMDEAFFGQGTRLTVV.

This clonotype was seen at least ten times. This sequence joins TRBV29-1 and TRBJ1-5; the D gene is possibly TRBD1 (5 bases). The V end lost 7 bases, the J end lost 5 bases, and 15 bases lay between the germline ends. The CDR3 runs 13 residues. Germline CDR1 and CDR2: SQVTM and ANQGSEA. The CDR3, as DNA: TGCAGCGCTACCCTCGGGGGAGATCAGCCCCAGCATTTT. Translation: CSATLGGDQPQHF. The full variable domain, with the rest looked up from reference TRBV29-1 and TRBJ1-5, is SAVISQKPSRDICQRGTSLTIQCQVDSQVTMMFWYRQQPGQSLTLIATANQGSEATYESGFVIDKFPISRPNLTFSTLTVSNMSPEDSSIYLCSATLGGDQPQHFGDGTRLSIL.

At least ten counts were recorded for this clonotype. The genes are TRBV12-3 or TRBV12-4 and TRBJ2-5; 9 positions match TRBD2. V was clipped by 5 bases and J by 4 bases; unmatched bases: 14. The CDR3 extends over 17 amino acids. The CDR3 nucleotides are TGTGCCAGCAGTCCCGGGGCTAGCGGGGCCGGCGGAGAGACCCAGTACTTC. Translated, it gives CASSPGASGAGGETQYF.

This clonotype was picked up many times. This chain uses TRBV10-3 with TRBJ2-7, with 9 positions matching TRBD1. From germline, CDR1 is ENHRY and CDR2 SYGVKD. The J segment lost 0 bases and the V segment lost 10 bases, leaving 10 bases of the junction unmatched. The CDR3 has 15 amino acids. The CDR3 DNA reads as TGTGCCACCGAACAGGGGGCCTTCGCCTCCTACGAGCAGTACTTC. Translating it yields CATEQGAFASYEQYF.

In this sample, this clonotype turned up many times. The chain links TRBV5-1 to TRBJ2-5; tentatively, D is TRBD1 (6 bases). Trimming took 3 bases from V and 5 from J, leaving 11 bases between them. This CDR3 region has 13 residues. Germline V CDR1 and CDR2: SGHRS, YFSETQ. The CDR3 sequence is CASSSPGEETQYF. The CDR3 region has the DNA TGCGCCAGCAGCTCTCCAGGGGAGGAGACCCAGTACTTC.

This clonotype occurred many times. One end of the junction fails to match germline, which may point to a read error. The chain joins TRBV5-1 to TRBJ2-1; unclear D gene. The V gene's germline CDR1 is SGHRS and CDR2 YFSETQ. This CDR3 contains 12 residues. This CDR3 is CASSLLVNEQFF. CDR3 nucleotides: TGTGCCAGCAGCTTATTGGTGAATGAGCAGTTCTTC.